This TCR beta chain originates from a study of naive and memory T cell subsets. Study results and caveats: This RNA-based method may be sensitive to activation-related transcript changes.

An oligonucleotide containing a UMI was ligated to the 3' end of TCR cDNA. Adult healthy volunteers gave 2.5 ml peripheral blood for whole-blood RNA. This CDR3 is built from 12 residues. Deletions cut 3 bases from V and 7 bases from J, with 10 bases between. Germline values: CDR1 DFQATT, CDR2 SNEGSKA (reference sequence). This clonotype was observed at least ten times. No antigen is known for it. Ligated cDNA underwent four rounds of PCR with nested alpha and beta constant region primers and SP2. Alpha and beta constant region primers primed reverse transcription for blood and skin samples. MiXCR, run by TCRdb on the 5' RACE reads, gives a single entry per CDR3 protein. The data hold over 50,000 distinct CDR3 sequences, with approximately 8% observed a single time.

This chain connects TRBV20-1 to TRBJ1-5; D possibly corresponds to TRBD1 (6 bases). This sequence was found in a female donor in good health. CDR3 DNA: TGCAGTGCTAGGGAGGGGGGCCAGCCCCAGCATTTT. It is translated as CSAREGGQPQHF.